The rows below give T cell receptor beta chains drawn from one sample of a study of cytomegalovirus exposure and HLA in healthy donors. The data were produced by immunoSEQ multiplex PCR, yet TCRdb's version contains in-frame clones alone and is incomplete. The sample lists roughly 150,000 clones; roughly three quarters were seen once. Sequencing used PBMCs. These receptors all come from a woman aged 40 to 50 in good health and CMV-seronegative. The CDR3 runs from the conserved cysteine through the conserved F or W. D genes are given only for firm matches. The listing skips clone size in some rows; elsewhere it reads once, few, many or a size class.

size	D	V	J	CDR3	DNA
NA	TRBD2	TRBV7-8	TRBJ2-7	CASSLGQGTSGRSGETYEQYF	TGTGCCAGCAGCTTAGGACAGGGGACTAGCGGGAGGTCTGGCGAGACCTACGAGCAGTACTTC
NA	NA	TRBV28	TRBJ2-1	CASSGTGSYNEQFF	TGTGCCAGCTCTGGGACTGGGAGCTACAATGAGCAGTTCTTC
NA	NA	TRBV11-2	TRBJ2-1	CASSLGANPYNEQFF	TGTGCCAGCAGCTTAGGGGCTAATCCCTACAATGAGCAGTTCTTC
once	NA	TRBV6-1	TRBJ2-7	CASSTSSYEQYF	TGTGCCAGCAGTACCAGTTCCTACGAGCAGTACTTC
few	NA	TRBV27	TRBJ2-6	CASSFQDDSSGANVLTF	TGTGCCAGCAGTTTCCAGGATGATAGCTCTGGGGCCAACGTCCTGACTTTC
NA	NA	TRBV4-3	TRBJ2-7	CASSQDNTDSPLEQYF	TGCGCCAGCAGCCAAGATAATACGGACAGCCCCTTGGAGCAGTACTTC
NA	TRBD2	TRBV27	TRBJ2-7	CATTSAYEQYF	TGTGCCACCACTAGCGCCTACGAGCAGTACTTC
NA	NA	TRBV5-4	TRBJ2-3	CASSLAGGTDTQYF	TGTGCCAGCAGCTTGGCCGGGGGCACAGATACGCAGTATTTT
NA	NA	TRBV5-6	TRBJ1-5	CASSWAAGRGSTQPQHF	TGTGCCAGCAGCTGGGCGGCGGGGCGAGGGTCTACTCAGCCCCAGCATTTT
NA	NA	TRBV7-2	TRBJ2-3	CASSLLEDTQYF	TGTGCCAGCAGCCTCCTTGAGGATACGCAGTATTTT
NA	TRBD1	TRBV6-1	TRBJ2-7	CASRGTGVHFEYF	TGTGCCAGCAGGGGGACAGGGGTTCACTTCGAGTACTTC
NA	NA	TRBV28	TRBJ2-6	CASSSRVGANVLTF	TGTGCCAGCAGTTCCAGGGTTGGGGCCAACGTCCTGACTTTC
NA	NA	TRBV28	TRBJ1-5	CASRNRAISPFSNQPQHF	TGTGCCAGCAGAAACAGGGCCATCAGCCCCTTTAGCAATCAGCCCCAGCATTTT
few	NA	TRBV4-3	TRBJ1-3	CASSQERGDTIYF	TGCGCCAGCAGCCAAGAGCGGGGGGACACCATATATTTT
NA	TRBD1	TRBV4-3	TRBJ2-6	CASSQSGTGVSGANGLTF	TGCGCCAGCAGCCAATCCGGGACAGGGGTTTCTGGGGCCAACGGCCTGACTTTC
NA	NA	TRBV7-2	TRBJ1-2	CASSFGGDYGYTF	TGTGCCAGCAGTTTCGGCGGGGACTATGGCTACACCTTC
NA	TRBD2	TRBV5-1	TRBJ2-5	CASSLETSGRETQYF	TGCGCCAGCAGCTTGGAGACTAGCGGGAGAGAGACCCAGTACTTC
NA	NA	TRBV5-1	TRBJ1-3	CASSETGTGNTIYF	TGCGCCAGCAGCGAGACAGGCACTGGAAACACCATATATTTT
once	NA	TRBV28	TRBJ2-2	CVTLSSNTGELFF	TGTGTAACCTTAAGCTCGAACACCGGGGAGCTGTTTTTT
NA	NA	TRBV7-9	TRBJ1-2	CASGPGGDYTF	TGTGCCAGCGGGCCGGGGGGCGACTACACCTTC
few	NA	TRBV5-1	TRBJ1-1	CASSLSTGLAEAFF	TGCGCCAGCAGCTTGAGTACAGGTTTAGCTGAAGCTTTCTTT
NA	TRBD1	TRBV18	TRBJ1-2	CASSTGTGVWGYTF	TGTGCCAGCTCGACCGGGACAGGGGTGTGGGGCTACACCTTC
NA	NA	TRBV7-8	TRBJ1-5	CASSLRTVNSNQPQHF	TGTGCCAGCAGCTTACGGACAGTTAATAGCAATCAGCCCCAGCATTTT
NA	NA	TRBV7-8	TRBJ2-3	CASSHVRVADTQYF	TGTGCCAGCAGCCACGTCCGGGTCGCAGATACGCAGTATTTT
NA	TRBD2	TRBV7-6	TRBJ2-1	CASSNRLAGSLEQFF	TGTGCCAGCAGCAACCGACTAGCGGGATCGCTTGAGCAGTTCTTC
NA	TRBD2	TRBV27	TRBJ2-1	CASGAAGGFTKANEQFF	TGTGCAAGCGGGGCAGCGGGAGGGTTTACTAAGGCCAATGAGCAGTTCTTC
NA	TRBD2	TRBV10-2	TRBJ2-5	CASGLAGGRETQYF	TGCGCCAGTGGACTAGCGGGGGGGCGGGAGACCCAGTACTTC